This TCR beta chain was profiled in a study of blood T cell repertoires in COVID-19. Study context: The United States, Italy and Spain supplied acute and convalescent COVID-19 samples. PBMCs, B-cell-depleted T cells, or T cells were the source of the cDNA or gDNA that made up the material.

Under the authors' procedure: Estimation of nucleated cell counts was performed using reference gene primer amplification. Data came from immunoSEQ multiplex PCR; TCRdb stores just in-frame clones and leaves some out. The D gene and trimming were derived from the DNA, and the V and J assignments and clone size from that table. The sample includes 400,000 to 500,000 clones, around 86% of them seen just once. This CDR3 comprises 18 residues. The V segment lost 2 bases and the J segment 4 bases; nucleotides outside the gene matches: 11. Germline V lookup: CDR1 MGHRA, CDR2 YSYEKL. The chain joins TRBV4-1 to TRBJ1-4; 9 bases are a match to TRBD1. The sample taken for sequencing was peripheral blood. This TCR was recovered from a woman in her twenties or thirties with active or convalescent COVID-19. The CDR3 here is CASSQLLTQGALNEKLFF. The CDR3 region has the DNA TGCGCCAGCAGCCAATTACTGACACAGGGGGCCCTTAATGAAAAACTGTTTTTT.